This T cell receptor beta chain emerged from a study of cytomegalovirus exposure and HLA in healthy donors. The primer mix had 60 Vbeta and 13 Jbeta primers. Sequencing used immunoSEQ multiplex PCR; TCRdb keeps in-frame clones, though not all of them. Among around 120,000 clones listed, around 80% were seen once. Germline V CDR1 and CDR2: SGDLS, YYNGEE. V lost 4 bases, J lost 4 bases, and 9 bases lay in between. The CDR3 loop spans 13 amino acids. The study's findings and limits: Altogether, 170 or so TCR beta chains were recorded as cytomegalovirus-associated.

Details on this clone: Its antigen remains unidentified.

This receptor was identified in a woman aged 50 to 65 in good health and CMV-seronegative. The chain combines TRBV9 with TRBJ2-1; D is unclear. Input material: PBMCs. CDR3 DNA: TGTGCCAGCAGCCCCCCCCTATACAATGAGCAGTTCTTC. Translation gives CASSPPLYNEQFF.